The 3 T cell receptor beta chains below come from one sample, sequenced in a study of T cell changes during pregnancy in multiple sclerosis. TCRdb keeps only in-frame clones here, not all; method: immunoSEQ multiplex PCR. The data hold some 49,000 clones, with roughly nine tenths observed a single time. This specimen was CD4+ T cells from peripheral blood mononuclear cells, taken in the second trimester of pregnancy. All receptors come from a female donor in good health, enrolled as a control in a pregnancy study.

The V and J genes are TRBV6-1 and TRBJ1-6; tentative D call: TRBD1 (5 bases). Germline CDR1 reads MNHNS; CDR2 reads SASEGT. V was trimmed by 10 bases and J by 7 bases, leaving 8 bases between them. The CDR3 totals 11 residues. As DNA, the CDR3 is TGTGCCACCTGGACAAATTCACCCCTCCACTTT. As protein: CATWTNSPLHF.

V gene TRBV6-1 combines with J gene TRBJ2-7; D possibly corresponds to TRBD1 (6 bases). Germline assignment: CDR1 MNHNS and CDR2 SASEGT. V shed 2 bases and J shed 4 bases, with 12 bases lying between them. The CDR3 sequence is 14 residues long. The chain's CDR3 is CASSEIGRGYEQYF. The DNA for the CDR3 is TGTGCCAGCAGTGAAATAGGCAGGGGTTACGAGCAGTACTTC.

To note about this clone: A read error may account for a junction end that differs from germline. The rearrangement links TRBV7-2 to TRBJ1-2, with D unclear. The V gene's germline CDR1 is SGHTA and CDR2 FQGNSA. There are 13 residues in the CDR3. The CDR3 nucleotides read TGTGCCAGCAGGTCACCCAGTAACGATGGCTACACCTTC. This gives the protein CASRSPSNDGYTF. Looking up the rest from reference TRBV7-2 and TRBJ1-2 gives the full variable domain: GAGVSQSPSNKVTEKGKDVELRCDPISGHTALYWYRQSLGQGLEFLIYFQGNSAPDKSGLPSDRFSAERTGGSVSTLTIQRTQQEDSAVYLCASRSPSNDGYTFGSGTRLTVV.